Listed below are T cell receptor beta chains from one sample, sequenced in a study of T cell responses to AZD1222 COVID-19 vaccine. This table comes from immunoSEQ multiplex PCR, and its TCRdb copy is limited to in-frame clones, with some not included. The sample holds fewer than 110,000 clones, 85% to 95% seen once. Sequenced material: peripheral blood, taken 28 days after the second AZD1222 dose. The receptors were gathered from an adult who received the AZD1222 COVID-19 vaccine. Both conserved end residues are part of each CDR3. Each record gives: J gene, V gene, D gene, clone size, CDR3 DNA, CDR3 protein. The D gene is left open where the match is weak. Rows may omit the clone size; those that give it use once, few, many or a size class.

J: TRBJ2-2; V: TRBV5-1; D: TRBD1; size: .; DNA: TGCGCCAGCAGCTTACAGGGGGAGGACACCGGGGAGCTGTTTTTT; CDR3: CASSLQGEDTGELFF
J: TRBJ2-5; V: TRBV4-1; D: TRBD1; size: .; DNA: TGCGCCAGCAGCCAAGGACAGGGCTGGGAGACCCAGTACTTC; CDR3: CASSQGQGWETQYF
J: TRBJ1-3; V: TRBV5-1; D: .; size: .; DNA: TGCGCCGGTAGGCCCCCGGGAGCCGGAAACACCATATATTTT; CDR3: CAGRPPGAGNTIYF
J: TRBJ1-1; V: TRBV5-1; D: .; size: .; DNA: TGCGCCAGCAGGCCGGGACCCACGAACACTGAAGCTTTCTTT; CDR3: CASRPGPTNTEAFF
J: TRBJ2-7; V: TRBV12-3/TRBV12-4; D: TRBD2; size: .; DNA: TGTGCCAGCAGTTTCCCGGGAGGCGAGCAGTACTTC; CDR3: CASSFPGGEQYF
J: TRBJ1-2; V: TRBV19; D: .; size: .; DNA: TGTGCCAGTAGTTTGACAGTTGCTGGCTACACCTTC; CDR3: CASSLTVAGYTF
J: TRBJ2-2; V: TRBV4-1; D: TRBD2; size: .; DNA: TGCGCCAGCAGCCTCCGGGCAGCGGGAGGGCCGCTGAACACCGGGGAGCTGTTTTTT; CDR3: CASSLRAAGGPLNTGELFF
J: TRBJ2-1; V: TRBV21-1; D: .; size: once; DNA: TGTGCCAGCAGCAGCCACAGGGGCTCCTACAATGAGCAGTTCTTC; CDR3: CASSSHRGSYNEQFF
J: TRBJ2-7; V: TRBV12-3/TRBV12-4; D: .; size: .; DNA: TGTGCCAGCAGTCTCAACTCCAACGAGCAGTACTTC; CDR3: CASSLNSNEQYF
J: TRBJ1-1; V: TRBV30; D: TRBD1; size: .; DNA: TGTGCCTGGAGTGTAGGGACAGGGGTTGAAGCTTTCTTT; CDR3: CAWSVGTGVEAFF
J: TRBJ2-3; V: TRBV6-2/TRBV6-3; D: TRBD2; size: .; DNA: TGTGCCAGCAGTCCGTCCGGGACTAGGGGGCAGTATTTT; CDR3: CASSPSGTRGQYF
J: TRBJ1-1; V: TRBV5-1; D: TRBD1; size: .; DNA: TGCGCCAGCAGCTTGGCAGGGGGAGGCACTGAAGCTTTCTTT; CDR3: CASSLAGGGTEAFF
J: TRBJ2-6; V: TRBV9; D: TRBD1; size: .; DNA: TGTGCCAGCAGCGGGACAGGACCTAGCTCTGGGGCCAACGTCCTGACTTTC; CDR3: CASSGTGPSSGANVLTF
J: TRBJ2-1; V: TRBV24-1; D: .; size: .; DNA: TGTGCCACCAGTGACCCGGGGAGCGATGAGCAGTTCTTC; CDR3: CATSDPGSDEQFF
J: TRBJ1-2; V: TRBV29-1; D: .; size: .; DNA: TGCAGCGTTGATTGGCAGGCAAGGAACTATGGCTACACCTTC; CDR3: CSVDWQARNYGYTF
J: TRBJ2-7; V: TRBV9; D: .; size: .; DNA: TGTGCCAGCAGCGTAGTGCCGAGCTACGAGCAGTACTTC; CDR3: CASSVVPSYEQYF
J: TRBJ1-2; V: TRBV19; D: TRBD1; size: .; DNA: TGTGCCAGTAGTAGCATCGCGACAGGGGGCGGCTATGGCTACACCTTC; CDR3: CASSSIATGGGYGYTF
J: TRBJ2-4; V: TRBV19; D: .; size: .; DNA: TGTGCCACCCGGGGAGCCAAAAACATTCAGTACTTC; CDR3: CATRGAKNIQYF
J: TRBJ1-2; V: TRBV19; D: .; size: .; DNA: .; CDR3: CASSYRQGVFGNGYTF
J: TRBJ2-7; V: TRBV18; D: .; size: .; DNA: TGTGCCAGCTCACCGGCCAGATCCTACGAGCAGTACTTC; CDR3: CASSPARSYEQYF
J: TRBJ1-6; V: TRBV6-4; D: .; size: .; DNA: TGTGCCAGCAGTGAGTGGGGTGGTTCACCCCTCCACTTT; CDR3: CASSEWGGSPLHF
J: TRBJ2-1; V: TRBV5-1; D: TRBD1; size: .; DNA: TGCGCCAGCAGCCCGGGGCAGGGGGCGGATAATGAGCAGTTCTTC; CDR3: CASSPGQGADNEQFF
J: TRBJ2-3; V: TRBV20-1; D: .; size: .; DNA: TGCAGTGCTAGTCAACCTCAGGGGCCCGCAGATACGCAGTATTTT; CDR3: CSASQPQGPADTQYF
J: TRBJ1-1; V: TRBV5-1; D: .; size: once; DNA: TGCGCCAGCAGCTCCCTTACAGAGCACACTGAAGCTTTCTTT; CDR3: CASSSLTEHTEAFF
J: TRBJ2-1; V: TRBV5-4; D: .; size: .; DNA: TGTGCCAGCAGGCGGGAAGGGGTTGAGCAGTTCTTC; CDR3: CASRREGVEQFF
J: TRBJ2-7; V: TRBV11-2; D: TRBD2; size: .; DNA: TGTGCCAGCAGCGGACATAGCGGGTGGGCCTACGAGCAGTACTTC; CDR3: CASSGHSGWAYEQYF
J: TRBJ2-7; V: TRBV30; D: .; size: once; DNA: TGTGCCTGGAGTGTCCCGGGGCCTCTGGGGAACGAGCAGTACTTC; CDR3: CAWSVPGPLGNEQYF
J: TRBJ2-1; V: TRBV19; D: .; size: .; DNA: TGTGCCAGTAGTATCGCTGGAACCTACAATGAGCAGTTCTTC; CDR3: CASSIAGTYNEQFF
J: TRBJ1-5; V: TRBV5-6; D: .; size: once; DNA: TGTGCCAGCAGCGTCGGTAGGGGCCCCCACCAGCATTTT; CDR3: CASSVGRGPHQHF
J: TRBJ2-7; V: TRBV18; D: .; size: .; DNA: TGTGCCAGCTCACCCCAGGGGGGGTTCCACGAGCAGTACTTC; CDR3: CASSPQGGFHEQYF
J: TRBJ2-2; V: TRBV18; D: .; size: .; DNA: TGTGCCAGCTCACCCCGGACAGCGAACACCGGGGAGCTGTTTTTT; CDR3: CASSPRTANTGELFF
J: TRBJ1-1; V: TRBV6-1; D: .; size: .; DNA: TGTGCCAGCAGTGCCCTGGACATTCCCCTGAACACTGAAGCTTTCTTT; CDR3: CASSALDIPLNTEAFF
J: TRBJ1-4; V: TRBV10-1; D: .; size: .; DNA: TGCGCCAGCAGTGAGTCCAGAGAAAAACTGTTTTTT; CDR3: CASSESREKLFF
J: TRBJ1-5; V: TRBV5-1; D: .; size: .; DNA: TGCGCCAGCAGCTTAACCCCCAGGGGCGGCCGGTATAGCAATCAGCCCCAGCATTTT; CDR3: CASSLTPRGGRYSNQPQHF
J: TRBJ1-4; V: TRBV28; D: .; size: .; DNA: TGTGCCAGCAGTTTAGAGCAGAGTCGCGAAAAACTGTTTTTT; CDR3: CASSLEQSREKLFF
J: TRBJ2-7; V: TRBV6-2/TRBV6-3; D: .; size: .; DNA: TGTGCCAGCAGTTCTCGGGGGATTTCTCCCTACGAGCAGTACTTC; CDR3: CASSSRGISPYEQYF
J: TRBJ2-2; V: TRBV14; D: .; size: .; DNA: TGTGCCAGCAGGCACTCGGGGGGCTCCGGGGAGCTGTTTTTT; CDR3: CASRHSGGSGELFF
J: TRBJ2-1; V: TRBV15; D: TRBD2; size: .; DNA: TGTGCCACCAGCGGAGGAATAGCGGGGGGCTCCTACAATGAGCAGTTCTTC; CDR3: CATSGGIAGGSYNEQFF
J: TRBJ1-2; V: TRBV5-5; D: TRBD1; size: .; DNA: TGTGCCAGCAGCCTCGATGACAGGGTGGGTGGCTACACCTTC; CDR3: CASSLDDRVGGYTF
J: TRBJ1-1; V: TRBV6-6; D: TRBD1; size: .; DNA: TGTGCCAGCAGTCCCGACAGGGGCTTTCGGGCTTTCTTT; CDR3: CASSPDRGFRAFF
J: TRBJ1-2; V: TRBV13; D: TRBD1; size: .; DNA: TGTCTAGCCGGGGACAGGGGGCGTTATGGCTACACCTTC; CDR3: CLAGDRGRYGYTF
J: TRBJ2-1; V: TRBV12-5; D: TRBD2; size: .; DNA: TGTGCTAGTGGTTTGGTAAGGGGACTATCAAGAGACAATGAGCAGTTCTTC; CDR3: CASGLVRGLSRDNEQFF
J: TRBJ2-1; V: TRBV5-5; D: .; size: .; DNA: TGTGCCAGCAGCTTGGTGGATGAGCAGTTCTTC; CDR3: CASSLVDEQFF
J: TRBJ2-7; V: TRBV6-2/TRBV6-3; D: .; size: .; DNA: TGTGCCAGCAGTTTGCCTAGCCCCTACGAGCAGTACTTC; CDR3: CASSLPSPYEQYF
J: TRBJ2-2; V: TRBV5-6; D: .; size: .; DNA: TGTGCCAGCAGCTTGGGAACAGGGAACACCGGGGAGCTGTTTTTT; CDR3: CASSLGTGNTGELFF
J: TRBJ2-3; V: TRBV4-3; D: .; size: once; DNA: TGCGCCAGCAGCCAAGATCAGATAGGGGCGACAGATACGCAGTATTTT; CDR3: CASSQDQIGATDTQYF
J: TRBJ2-1; V: TRBV4-1; D: TRBD2; size: .; DNA: TGCGCCAGCAGCCAGGGGACTAGCCTACTATTAAGCTCCTACAATGAGCAGTTCTTC; CDR3: CASSQGTSLLLSSYNEQFF
J: TRBJ2-6; V: TRBV5-6; D: .; size: .; DNA: TGTGCCAGCAGCCCCTATATCTCTGGGGCCAACGTCCTGACTTTC; CDR3: CASSPYISGANVLTF
J: TRBJ1-5; V: TRBV19; D: TRBD1; size: .; DNA: TGTGCCAGTACGGGACAGGGAACTCAGCCCCAGCATTTT; CDR3: CASTGQGTQPQHF
J: TRBJ1-1; V: TRBV27; D: .; size: .; DNA: TGTGCCAGCAGTTCCACCGCCCCCAGGGGCCCTAACACTGAAGCTTTCTTT; CDR3: CASSSTAPRGPNTEAFF
J: TRBJ2-3; V: TRBV12-2; D: .; size: .; DNA: TGTGCAAGTCGCTTAGCGGAAGCGACTAGCGGGCCGGGGAATACGCAGTATTTT; CDR3: CASRLAEATSGPGNTQYF
J: TRBJ2-3; V: TRBV6-5; D: TRBD2; size: .; DNA: TGTGCCAGCAGTTACTCCCTCGCGGGGGGGACAGATACGCAGTATTTT; CDR3: CASSYSLAGGTDTQYF
J: TRBJ2-2; V: TRBV19; D: TRBD1; size: .; DNA: TGTGCCAGTAAATTCACAGGGGTATCCGGGGAGCTGTTTTTT; CDR3: CASKFTGVSGELFF